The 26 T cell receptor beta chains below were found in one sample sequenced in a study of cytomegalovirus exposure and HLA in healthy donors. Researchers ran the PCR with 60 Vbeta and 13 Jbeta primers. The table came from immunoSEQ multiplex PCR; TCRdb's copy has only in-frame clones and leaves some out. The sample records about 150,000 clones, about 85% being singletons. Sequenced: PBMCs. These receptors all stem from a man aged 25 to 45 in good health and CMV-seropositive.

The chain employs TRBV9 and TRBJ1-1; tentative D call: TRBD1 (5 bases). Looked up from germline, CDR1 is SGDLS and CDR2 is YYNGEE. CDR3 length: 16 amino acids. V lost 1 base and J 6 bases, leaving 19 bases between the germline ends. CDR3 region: CASSVSSQGENSEAFF. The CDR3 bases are TGTGCCAGCAGCGTATCTTCCCAGGGCGAGAATTCTGAAGCTTTCTTT.

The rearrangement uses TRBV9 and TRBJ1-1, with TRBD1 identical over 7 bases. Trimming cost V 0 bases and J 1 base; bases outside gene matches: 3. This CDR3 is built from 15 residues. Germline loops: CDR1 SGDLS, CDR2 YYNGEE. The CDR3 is CASSVGRTGNTEAFF. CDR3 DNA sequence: TGTGCCAGCAGCGTAGGAAGGACAGGGAACACTGAAGCTTTCTTT.

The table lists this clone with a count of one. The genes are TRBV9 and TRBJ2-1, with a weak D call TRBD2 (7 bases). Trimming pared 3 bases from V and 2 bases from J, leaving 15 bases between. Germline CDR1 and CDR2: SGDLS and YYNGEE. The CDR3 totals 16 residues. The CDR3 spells CASSGRSGTTYNEQFF. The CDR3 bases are TGTGCCAGCAGCGGCCGGAGCGGGACAACCTACAATGAGCAGTTCTTC.

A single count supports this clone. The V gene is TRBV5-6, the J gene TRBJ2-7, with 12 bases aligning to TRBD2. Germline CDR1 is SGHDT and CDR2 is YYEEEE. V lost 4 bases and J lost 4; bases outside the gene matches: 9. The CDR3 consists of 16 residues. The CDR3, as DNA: TGTGCCAGCAGCCCTTCGACTAGCGGGAGTTTATACGAGCAGTACGTC. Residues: CASSPSTSGSLYEQYV.

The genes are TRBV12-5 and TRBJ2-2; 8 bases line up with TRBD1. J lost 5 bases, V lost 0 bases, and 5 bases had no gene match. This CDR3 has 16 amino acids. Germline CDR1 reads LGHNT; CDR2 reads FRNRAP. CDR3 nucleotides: TGTGCTAGTGGTTTGGTACGGACAGGGCGTACCGGGGAGCTGTTTTTT. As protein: CASGLVRTGRTGELFF.

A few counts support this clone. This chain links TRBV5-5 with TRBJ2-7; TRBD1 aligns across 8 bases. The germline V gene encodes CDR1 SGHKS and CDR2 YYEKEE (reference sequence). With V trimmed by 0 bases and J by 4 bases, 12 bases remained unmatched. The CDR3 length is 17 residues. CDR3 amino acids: CASSLAPGGAGTYEQYV. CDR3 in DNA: TGTGCCAGCAGCTTGGCCCCAGGGGGCGCGGGTACTTACGAGCAGTACGTC.

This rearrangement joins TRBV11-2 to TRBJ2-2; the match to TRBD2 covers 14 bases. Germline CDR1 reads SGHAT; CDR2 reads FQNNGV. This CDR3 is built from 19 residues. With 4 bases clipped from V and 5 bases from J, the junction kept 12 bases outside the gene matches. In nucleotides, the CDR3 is TGTGCCAGCAGCTACCTCGGGACTAGCGGGAGTTGGGCAACCGGGGAGCTGTTTTTT. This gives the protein CASSYLGTSGSWATGELFF.

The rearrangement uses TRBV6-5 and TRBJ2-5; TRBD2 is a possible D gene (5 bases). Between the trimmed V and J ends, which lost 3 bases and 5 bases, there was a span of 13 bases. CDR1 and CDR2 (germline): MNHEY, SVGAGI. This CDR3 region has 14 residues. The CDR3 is CASSYSEEVETQYF. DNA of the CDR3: TGTGCCAGCAGTTATAGTGAGGAGGTTGAGACCCAGTACTTC.

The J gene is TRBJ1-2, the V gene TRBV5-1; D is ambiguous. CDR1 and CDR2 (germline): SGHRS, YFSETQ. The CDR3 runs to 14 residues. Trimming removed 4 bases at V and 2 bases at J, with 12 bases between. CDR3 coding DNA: TGCGCCAGCAGCATGGCGGGGAAGAACTATGGCTACACCTTC. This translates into CASSMAGKNYGYTF.

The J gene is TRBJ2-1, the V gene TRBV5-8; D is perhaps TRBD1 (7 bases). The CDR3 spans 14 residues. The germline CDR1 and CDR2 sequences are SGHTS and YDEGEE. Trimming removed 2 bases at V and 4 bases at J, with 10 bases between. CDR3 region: CASSFQGGYNEQFF. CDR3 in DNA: TGTGCCAGCAGCTTCCAGGGGGGTTACAATGAGCAGTTCTTC.

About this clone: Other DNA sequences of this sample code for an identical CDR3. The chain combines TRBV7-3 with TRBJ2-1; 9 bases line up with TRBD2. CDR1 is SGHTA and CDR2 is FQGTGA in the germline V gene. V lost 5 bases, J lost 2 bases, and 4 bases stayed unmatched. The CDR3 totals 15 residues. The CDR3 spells CASSPRLAAYNEQFF. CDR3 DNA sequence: TGTGCCAGCAGCCCCAGACTAGCGGCCTACAATGAGCAGTTCTTC. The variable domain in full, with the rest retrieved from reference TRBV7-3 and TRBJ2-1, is GAGVSQTPSNKVTEKGKYVELRCDPISGHTALYWYRQSLGQGPEFLIYFQGTGAADDSGLPNDRFFAVRPEGSVSTLKIQRTERGDSAVYLCASSPRLAAYNEQFFGPGTRLTVL.

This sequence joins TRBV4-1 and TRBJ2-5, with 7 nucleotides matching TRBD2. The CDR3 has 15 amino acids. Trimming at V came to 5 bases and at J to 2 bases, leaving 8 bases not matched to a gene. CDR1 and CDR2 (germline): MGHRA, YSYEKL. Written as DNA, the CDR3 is TGCGCCAGCAGCAGTGGGAGGGCAGATCAAGAGACCCAGTACTTC. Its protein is CASSSGRADQETQYF.

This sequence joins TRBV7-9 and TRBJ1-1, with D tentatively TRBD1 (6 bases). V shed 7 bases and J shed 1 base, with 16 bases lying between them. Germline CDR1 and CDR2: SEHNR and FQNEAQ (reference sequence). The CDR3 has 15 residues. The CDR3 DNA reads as TGTGCCAGCATCCTACTACAGGGCCAGAACACTGAAGCTTTCTTT. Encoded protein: CASILLQGQNTEAFF.

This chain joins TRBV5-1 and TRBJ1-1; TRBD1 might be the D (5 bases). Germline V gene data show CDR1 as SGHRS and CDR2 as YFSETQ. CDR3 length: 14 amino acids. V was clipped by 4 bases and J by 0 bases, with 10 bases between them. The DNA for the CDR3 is TGCGCCAGCAGCCCCGACAGACTGAACACTGAAGCTTTCTTT. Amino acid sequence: CASSPDRLNTEAFF.

As DNA, the CDR3 is TGTGCCAGCAGTTTACACCTGACTAATGAGCAGTTCTTC. It is translated as CASSLHLTNEQFF. The chain recombines TRBV27 with TRBJ2-1; D not certain. The V gene's germline CDR1 is MNHEY and CDR2 SMNVEV (reference sequence). The V end was cut by 2 bases, the J end by 7 bases, with 9 bases between. The CDR3 spans 13 residues.

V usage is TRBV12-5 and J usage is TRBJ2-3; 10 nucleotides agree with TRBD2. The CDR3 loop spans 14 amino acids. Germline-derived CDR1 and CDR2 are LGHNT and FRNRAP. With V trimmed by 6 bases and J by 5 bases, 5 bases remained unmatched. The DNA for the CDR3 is TGTGCTAGTGGCCTCCTAGCGGGAGTAGATACGCAGTATTTT. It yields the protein CASGLLAGVDTQYF.

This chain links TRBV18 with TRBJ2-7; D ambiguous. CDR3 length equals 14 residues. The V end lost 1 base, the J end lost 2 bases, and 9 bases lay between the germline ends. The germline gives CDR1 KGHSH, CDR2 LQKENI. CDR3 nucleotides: TGTGCCAGCTCACCACGGGCACGGCCCTACGAGCAGTACTTC. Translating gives CASSPRARPYEQYF.

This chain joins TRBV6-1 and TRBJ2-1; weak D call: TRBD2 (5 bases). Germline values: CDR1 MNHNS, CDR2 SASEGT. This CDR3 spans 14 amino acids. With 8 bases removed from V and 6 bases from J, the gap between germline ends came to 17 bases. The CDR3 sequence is CASRGSRVGNEQFF. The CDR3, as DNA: TGTGCCAGCCGAGGTTCGAGGGTAGGCAATGAGCAGTTCTTC.

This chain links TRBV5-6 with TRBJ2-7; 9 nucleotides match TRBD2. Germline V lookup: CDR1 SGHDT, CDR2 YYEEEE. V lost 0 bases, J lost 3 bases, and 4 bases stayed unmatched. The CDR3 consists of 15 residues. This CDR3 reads CASSLGGLAFYEQYF. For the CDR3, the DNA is TGTGCCAGCAGCTTGGGGGGACTAGCCTTCTACGAGCAGTACTTC.

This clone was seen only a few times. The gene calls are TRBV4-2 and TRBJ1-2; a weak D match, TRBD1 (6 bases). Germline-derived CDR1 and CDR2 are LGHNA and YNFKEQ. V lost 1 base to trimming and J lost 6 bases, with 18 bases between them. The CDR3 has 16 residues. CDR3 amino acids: CASSQGRESRGDGYTF. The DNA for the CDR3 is TGTGCCAGCAGCCAAGGAAGGGAATCCAGGGGCGATGGCTACACCTTC.

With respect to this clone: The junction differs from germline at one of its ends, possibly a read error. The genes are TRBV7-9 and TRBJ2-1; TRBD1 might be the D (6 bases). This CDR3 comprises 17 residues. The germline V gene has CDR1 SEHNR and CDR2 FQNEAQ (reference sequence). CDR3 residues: CSSSSPGQITIYNEQFF. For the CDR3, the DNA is TGTTCCAGCAGCTCACCCGGACAGATCACTATTTACAATGAGCAGTTCTTC.

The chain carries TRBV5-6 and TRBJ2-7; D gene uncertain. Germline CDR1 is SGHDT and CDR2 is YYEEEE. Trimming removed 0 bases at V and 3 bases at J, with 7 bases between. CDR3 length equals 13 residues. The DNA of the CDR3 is TGTGCCAGCAGCTTGGGAGCAGGCTACGAGCAGTACGTC. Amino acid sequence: CASSLGAGYEQYV.

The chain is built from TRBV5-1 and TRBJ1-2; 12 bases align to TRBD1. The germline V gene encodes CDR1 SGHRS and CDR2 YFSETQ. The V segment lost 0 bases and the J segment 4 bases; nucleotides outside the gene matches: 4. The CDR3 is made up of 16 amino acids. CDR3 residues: CASSLDAGQGAYGYTF. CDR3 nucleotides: TGCGCCAGCAGCTTGGACGCGGGACAGGGGGCCTATGGCTACACCTTC.

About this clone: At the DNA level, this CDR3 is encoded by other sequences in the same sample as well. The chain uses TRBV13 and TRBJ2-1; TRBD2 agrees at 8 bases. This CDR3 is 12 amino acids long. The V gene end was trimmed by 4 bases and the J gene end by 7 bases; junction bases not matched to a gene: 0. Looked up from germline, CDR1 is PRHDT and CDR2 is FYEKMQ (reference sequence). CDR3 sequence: CASSSGGNEQFF. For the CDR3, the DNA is TGTGCCAGCAGCTCGGGAGGGAATGAGCAGTTCTTC. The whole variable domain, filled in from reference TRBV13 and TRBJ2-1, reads AAGVIQSPRHLIKEKRETATLKCYPIPRHDTVYWYQQGPGQDPQFLISFYEKMQSDKGSIPDRFSAQQFSDYHSELNMSSLELGDSALYFCASSSGGNEQFFGPGTRLTVL.

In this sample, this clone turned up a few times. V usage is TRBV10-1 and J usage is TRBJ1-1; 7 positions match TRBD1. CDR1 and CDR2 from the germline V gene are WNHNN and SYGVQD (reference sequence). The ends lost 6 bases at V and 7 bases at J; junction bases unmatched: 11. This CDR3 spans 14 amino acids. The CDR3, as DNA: TGCGCCAGCAGACCCGGGACAGCCGCGGGTGAAGCTTTCTTT. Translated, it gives CASRPGTAAGEAFF.

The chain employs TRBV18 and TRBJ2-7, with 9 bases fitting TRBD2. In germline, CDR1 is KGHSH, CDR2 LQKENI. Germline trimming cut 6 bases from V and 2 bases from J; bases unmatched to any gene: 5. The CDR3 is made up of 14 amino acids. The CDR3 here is CASSQGTSTYEQYF. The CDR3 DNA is TGTGCCAGCTCCCAAGGGACTAGCACCTACGAGCAGTACTTC.